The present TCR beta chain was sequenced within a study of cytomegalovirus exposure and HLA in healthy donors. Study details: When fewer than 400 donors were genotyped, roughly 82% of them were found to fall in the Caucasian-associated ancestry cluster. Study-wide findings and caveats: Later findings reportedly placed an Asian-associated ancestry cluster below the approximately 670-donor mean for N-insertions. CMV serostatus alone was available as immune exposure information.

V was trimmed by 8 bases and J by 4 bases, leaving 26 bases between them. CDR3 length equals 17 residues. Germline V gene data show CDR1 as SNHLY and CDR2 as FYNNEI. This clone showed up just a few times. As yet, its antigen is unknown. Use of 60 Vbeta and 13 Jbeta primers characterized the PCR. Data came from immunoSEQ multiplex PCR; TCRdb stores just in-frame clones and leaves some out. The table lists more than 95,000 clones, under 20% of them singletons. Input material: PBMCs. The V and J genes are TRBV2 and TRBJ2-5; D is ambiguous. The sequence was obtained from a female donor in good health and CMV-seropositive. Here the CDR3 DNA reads TGTGCCAGCCCTCCCCCCCTAGACCGGATGTTAGGAGAGACCCAGTACTTC. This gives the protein CASPPPLDRMLGETQYF.